The clone carrying this T cell receptor (beta chain) was detected only a few times. These data come from a study of human T cells and chemical hapten exposure. Looking at the study overall: Among samples, TCR yields varied mainly because of small differences in pooled library volume.

Per the germline V gene, CDR1 is GTSNPN and CDR2 is SVGIG (reference sequence). This CDR3 comprises 12 residues. The V gene end was trimmed by 5 bases and the J gene end by 7 bases; junction bases not matched to a gene: 7. The time point denotes: patch test 3, about 24 weeks after DPC sensitization. Sample treatment: therapeutic diphenylcyclopropenone sensitization with weekly scalp DPC. The study's library attached unique molecular identifiers to single cDNA molecules. TCRdb recomputed calls from the RACE reads with MiXCR, one row per CDR3 protein. This sample yields approximately 88,000 distinct CDR3 sequences, of which roughly 13% are seen a single time; more than 4.5% belongs to the top ten.

The clonotype originates from a woman between 50 and 59 years old with alopecia areata. Some clones in this sample may be carry-over from other donors' samples. The rearrangement links TRBV30 to TRBJ1-1; the match to TRBD1 covers 7 bases. The sample was whole blood, taken in connection with sensitization to the hapten diphenylcyclopropenone (DPC). CDR3 protein: CAWGRGFVEAFF. Here the CDR3 DNA reads TGTGCCTGGGGCAGGGGGTTCGTTGAAGCTTTCTTT.